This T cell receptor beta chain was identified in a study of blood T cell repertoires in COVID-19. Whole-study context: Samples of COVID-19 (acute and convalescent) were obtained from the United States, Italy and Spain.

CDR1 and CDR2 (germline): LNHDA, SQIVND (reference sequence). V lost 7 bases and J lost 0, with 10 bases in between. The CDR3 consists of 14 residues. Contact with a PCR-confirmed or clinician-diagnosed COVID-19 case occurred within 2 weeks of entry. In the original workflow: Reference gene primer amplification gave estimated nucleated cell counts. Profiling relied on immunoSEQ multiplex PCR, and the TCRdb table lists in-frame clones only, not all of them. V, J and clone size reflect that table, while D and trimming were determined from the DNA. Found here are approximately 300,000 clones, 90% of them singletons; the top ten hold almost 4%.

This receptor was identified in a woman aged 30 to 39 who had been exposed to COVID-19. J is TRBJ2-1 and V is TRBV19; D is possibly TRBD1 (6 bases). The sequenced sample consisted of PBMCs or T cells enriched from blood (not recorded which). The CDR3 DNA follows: TGTGCCAGTACCTCGGACAGCTCCTACAATGAGCAGTTCTTC. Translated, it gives CASTSDSSYNEQFF.